This T cell receptor beta chain was documented in a study of cytomegalovirus exposure and HLA in healthy donors (dated by TCRdb to about 2017). Regarding the research as a whole: In an earlier analysis of 587 of the donors, less than 350 Gb of sequence data and 117 million unique TCR beta sequences from about 190 million T cells were reported. In a later analysis, previously published TCR beta repertoires from 666 donors were re-analyzed and high-resolution HLA genotyping was added so that TCR occurrence patterns could be studied. Among roughly 400 genotyped donors of the cohort, an average of about 240,000 unique TCR beta nucleotide sequences were sequenced per donor, roughly 18% of them non-productive. Genome-wide SNP genotypes for about 55% of the roughly 670 donors were used in a later genetic analysis, which treated that subset as a discovery cohort. To predict cytomegalovirus infection status, the study combined high-throughput TCR immunosequencing, statistical association of individual TCRs with disease status, and machine learning. Using immunosequencing, the study profiled T cell repertoires from 666 subjects and related those repertoires to cytomegalovirus serostatus. The study aimed to test whether cataloging public T cell receptors could reveal signatures of past pathogen exposure. In addition to the first cohort of roughly 700 subjects, a separate validation cohort of 130 or so different subjects was used. Donor age, sex, ethnicity and CMV serostatus were compiled together with the repertoire data. In the later analysis, no new phenotypic data were used to find candidate immune exposures; instead, reliance was placed on TCR beta sequences and their occurrence across donors. Because of strong linkage in the cohort, roughly five DR-DQ haplotypes were treated as single units for association and clustering. About 280 gigabases of sequencing data and roughly 80 million unique TCR sequences made up an early release that covered about 640 HLA-typed donors. An earlier analysis of more than 450 of the donors used high-throughput TCR beta sequencing to judge whether each TCR beta V gene segment behaved as functional or pseudogenic. Typing coverage varied by locus: roughly 629-640 donors for A, B, C, DRB1 and DQB1; approximately 500 for DQA1; some 610 for DPA1; some 470 for DPB1. Both class I and class II loci were covered by HLA typing, at four-digit resolution. Of the roughly 390 genotyped donors, over 70% fell in the genetic ancestry cluster associated with self-reported Caucasian donors. Every repertoire in the discovery cohort had been generated on one and the same sequencing platform.

In total, 666 healthy bone marrow donors made up the cohort. At the time of sampling, all cohort members were nominally healthy, though unrecorded immune exposures were likely present. The donor was CMV seropositive and was included in the group of 250 to 300 seropositive cohort members. Each donor provided a peripheral blood sample, and peripheral blood mononuclear cells were used for TCR beta sequencing. Genomic DNA extraction from the blood cell samples was performed with the Qiagen DNeasy Blood Extraction Kit. As regards this clone: This receptor's antigen is unknown. No qualities accompany the bases; no much larger clone lies one base away.

What the study reported, not specific to this receptor: Immune exposure information for the cohort was limited to CMV serostatus. An earlier analysis of approximately 540 of the donors showed that most TCR beta V segments appeared in productive rearrangements either about 87% or about 30% of the time, which broadly matched IMGT annotations. Roughly uniform sequencing depth across donors was assumed in presence/absence analyses, although this assumption may not hold. A later analysis associated 15,000 to 20,000 TCR beta sequences with specific HLA alleles at a false discovery rate of 0.05. Most TCR sequences were seen in very few donors, while some public TCRs were found in many individuals. A further reported finding was that TCR beta sequences accurately predicted the HLA-A and HLA-B alleles for most subjects in the first cohort. In a later analysis, HLA-associated TCR beta chains showed more clonal expansion and lower generation probabilities than non-associated chains that were equally common. A few of the identified cytomegalovirus-associated TCR beta chains were confirmed in vitro to be specific for cytomegalovirus antigens. An association between a missense DCLRE1C variant and V-gene and J-gene trimming of TCR beta chains was found in a later genetic analysis and replicated in an independent cohort. According to a later analysis, most CMV-associated TCR beta chains appeared to be HLA-restricted, and the HLA associations seemed to be driven largely by CMV exposure. A later genetic analysis reported fewer N-insertions in productive TCRs among donors in an Asian-associated ancestry cluster than the approximately 700-donor mean. This cohort had only TCR beta chains sequenced, and the lack of alpha or paired-chain data limited which features could be detected. The earlier analysis of 450 to 700 of the donors excluded around 17 rarely observed V segments, including chromosome 9 orphons, because counts were too low. According to the authors, the approach could potentially be generalized to other disease states and immunological phenotypes. In both the original and validation cohorts, the classifier was reported to diagnose cytomegalovirus status with high specificity and sensitivity. Linkage disequilibrium might explain the correlated functional status among segregating V segments, but an unknown experimental factor could not be ruled out. According to a later analysis, TCR association rates differed among HLA loci, with DRB1 alleles showing the most associated TCRs and HLA-C alleles showing the fewest. Because HLA typing was missing for some donors at each locus, association tests included only the typed subset. The sequencing pipeline was judged likely to have produced a cluster of highly shared sequence variants as a technical artifact. In the study, some 160 TCR beta chains were listed as associated with cytomegalovirus. Several of the top co-occurrence clusters appeared to be linked to parvovirus B19, influenza, CMV and Epstein-Barr virus, according to a later analysis. When HLA alleles, especially DR and DQ, strongly co-occurred, attributing TCR associations to individual alleles was difficult.

The library was prepared using the immunoSEQ multiplex PCR assay. For the multiplex PCR, a mixture combining 60 forward primers for TCR Vbeta segments and 13 reverse primers for TCR Jbeta segments was used. A multiplex PCR assay on genomic DNA amplified the CDR3 region of rearranged TCR beta genes. The amplified TCR beta libraries were sequenced on the Illumina HiSeq System as 87-base-pair reads. The original methods were these. A later analysis counted about 76 million unique TCR beta chains across the 666 repertoires, and 9.5 million to 11 million of these chains were shared by at least two donors. To remove PCR and sequencing errors, raw reads were error-corrected and collapsed into unique sequences using a nearest-neighbor algorithm that merged closely related sequences. To assign V, D and J gene segments, CDR3 sequences were aligned to IMGT reference sequences. For a sequence to be retained, a match of at least six nucleotides to both a V gene segment and a J gene segment was required. Rearrangements were classified as productive when the CDR3 lacked stop codons and remained in frame with V and J, and all other rearrangements were classified as non-productive. Following IMGT convention, CDR3 was defined as the stretch from the second conserved V-encoded cysteine to the conserved J-encoded phenylalanine. Sequences without an unambiguous match to a single V gene segment were excluded from the earlier analysis of 587 of the donors. In an earlier analysis of a few hundred of the donors, V segments were called functional above 56.7% productive rearrangements and were called segregating when the between-donor standard deviation exceeded 5%. A statistical classification framework was built for diagnosing cytomegalovirus status from the catalog of TCR beta chain sequences. V and J gene assignment, in a later analysis, came from comparing TCR nucleotide sequences with IMGT/GENE-DB human TR gene sequences. The TCRdist pipeline was used in a later analysis to assign CDR3 sequences and most-parsimonious VDJ recombination scenarios. In a later analysis, each TCR beta chain was defined by its CDR3 amino acid sequence together with its V-gene family, and reads without a unique V-gene family were excluded. To address suspected cross-contamination and a sequencing artifact, a later analysis removed 592 highly shared, low-generation-probability nucleotide sequences. For each public chain, a later analysis derived a clonal expansion index from normalized ranks of inferred template counts within each repertoire. A later analysis computed generation probabilities with a VDJ recombination model fitted to out-of-frame rearrangements, and checked the results against IGoR. Hypergeometric tests were used in a later analysis to score TCR-TCR, TCR-HLA and TCR-CMV co-occurrence, with a repertoire-size bias correction applied to the TCR pairs. In a later analysis, false discovery rates were estimated by permuting HLA or CMV assignments 20 times. In a later analysis, co-occurring TCRs were grouped using DBSCAN, and TCRdist sequence similarity was added for clustering within HLA-allele-positive subsets. Co-occurrence clustering excluded repertoires with fewer than 30,000 or more than 120,000 public chains, plus five with anomalous nucleotide sharing. The source is immuneACCESS, and TCRdb retained only in-frame sequences with V and J called. Part of the clones is not carried over; for the studies checked, unresolved V genes explain less than half of this, and the remainder is unexplained. D and trimming come from the DNA, and the V and J calls and clone size come from that table. A total of 110,000 to 150,000 clones appear in this sample, around 70% of them only once. About 2% of the sample rests with the top ten.

This clonotype was obtained from a woman aged 60 to 75 in good health and CMV-seropositive. Sequenced sample: PBMCs.

The DNA sequence is as follows: TGTGCCAGCAGTTTAATCGCGGGAGACTCCTACAATGAGCAGTTCTTC. Its coded protein is CASSLIAGDSYNEQFF. Recombination connected TRBV28 to TRBJ2-1, with 7 bases in between that match TRBD2. From V the trimming removes 2 bases and from J it removes 0 bases, while the gene matches leave 4 bases of the junction unaccounted for. The CDR3, cysteine through phenylalanine, is 16 amino acids long. Of all the DNA, just the CDR3 is kept, 48 bases in frame from base 1. CDR1 and CDR2 are read off the germline V gene as MDHEN and SYDVKM.